A selection of T cell receptor beta chains follows, all from one sample in a study of CD8 T cells in Susac syndrome. In TCRdb, the immunoSEQ multiplex PCR reads were re-called with MiXCR into one record per CDR3 protein. In the table there are roughly 140,000 distinct CDR3 sequences, around 95% of which are singletons. Sample: CD8+ T cells from PBMCs. These receptors all stem from a human donor with multiple sclerosis. Both conserved end residues are part of each CDR3. D genes are given only for firm matches. Rows may omit the clone size; those that give it use once, few, many or a size class.

j_gene,d_gene,v_gene,abundance,CDR3nt,CDR3aa
TRBJ2-3,-,TRBV6-5,-,TGTGCCAGCAGCTGGAACCCTTCCACAGATACGCAGTATTTT,CASSWNPSTDTQYF
TRBJ2-2,TRBD1,TRBV19,-,TGTGCCAGTCTCGGACAGGGGGCCGGGGAGCTGTTTTTT,CASLGQGAGELFF
TRBJ2-3,-,TRBV3-1,-,TGTGCCAGCAGCCAATTTGGGGAGATCGAGGGTACGCAGTATTTT,CASSQFGEIEGTQYF
TRBJ2-3,TRBD2,TRBV30,-,TGTGCCTGGAGTGTCACTAGCGTACCAGATACGCAGTATTTT,CAWSVTSVPDTQYF
TRBJ2-1,TRBD2,TRBV20-1,once,TGCAGTGCTAGAGAACCGACTAGCGGGGTTCACAATGAGCAGTTCTTC,CSAREPTSGVHNEQFF
TRBJ2-7,TRBD2,TRBV3-1,-,TGTGCCAGCAGCCAAGGGCCCAGCGGGGGAAGCTACGAGCAGTACTTC,CASSQGPSGGSYEQYF
TRBJ2-1,TRBD1,TRBV30,-,TGTGCCTGGAGATTGGACAGGTCTTTCTACAATGAGCAGTTCTTC,CAWRLDRSFYNEQFF
TRBJ1-1,TRBD1,TRBV7-9,-,TGTGCCAGCAGCAAGGTGGGGACAGGGGCATTGGAGGACACTGAAGCTTTCTTT,CASSKVGTGALEDTEAFF
TRBJ1-1,-,TRBV20-1,once,TGCAGTGCTAGATCTGGACAGCTCGAAGCTTTCTTT,CSARSGQLEAFF
TRBJ2-3,-,TRBV29-1,-,TGCAGCGTCCCACAAGGGAAGACAGCTAGCACAGATACGCAGTATTTT,CSVPQGKTASTDTQYF
TRBJ2-1,TRBD2,TRBV11-2,-,TGTGCCAGCAGCTCAGGTCGCGGGGGGGCCTTGTTAGTCAATGAGCAGTTCTTC,CASSSGRGGALLVNEQFF
TRBJ2-6,TRBD1,TRBV7-2,-,TGTGCCAGAGACAGGGCCCGAAGCTCTGGGGCCAACGTCCTGACTTTC,CARDRARSSGANVLTF
TRBJ2-3,-,TRBV12-3/TRBV12-4,once,TGTGCCAGCAGCGGAAATACGCAGTATTTT,CASSGNTQYF
TRBJ2-1,-,TRBV19,-,TGTGCCAGTAGTATCGACCAGGGATTCTACAATGAGCAGTTCTTC,CASSIDQGFYNEQFF
TRBJ1-1,-,TRBV29-1,-,TGCAGCGTCCTACTGGGGGAAGCTTTCTTT,CSVLLGEAFF
TRBJ1-5,-,TRBV24-1,once,TGTGCCACCAGTGATCCCCCGGGGTATCAGCCCCAGCATTTT,CATSDPPGYQPQHF
TRBJ1-5,TRBD1,TRBV12-3/TRBV12-4,-,TGTGCCAGCAGTTCAGGGACAGGGGGGGATCAGCCCCAGCATTTT,CASSSGTGGDQPQHF
TRBJ2-2,-,TRBV10-3,-,TGTGCCATCAGTGAGTCGATACTACCGACGAACACCGGGGAGCTGTTTTTT,CAISESILPTNTGELFF
TRBJ1-2,-,TRBV20-1,-,TGCAGTGCTAGGGCCCCGTCAAGTTATGGCTACACCTTC,CSARAPSSYGYTF
TRBJ2-3,-,TRBV12-3/TRBV12-4,-,TGTGCCAGCAGCTCGACGGACGCTAGCGCAGATACGCAGTATTTT,CASSSTDASADTQYF
TRBJ1-5,-,TRBV19,-,TGTGCCAGTAGTATTGGGTTTAGCAATCAGCCCCAGCATTTT,CASSIGFSNQPQHF
TRBJ2-1,TRBD1,TRBV20-1,-,TGCAGTGCTAGAACTGGGACAGGGGATAATGAGCAGTTCTTC,CSARTGTGDNEQFF
TRBJ2-7,TRBD1,TRBV6-1,-,TGTGCCAGCAGCCCAGGGACAGGGCTCTACGAGCAGTACTTC,CASSPGTGLYEQYF
TRBJ2-1,-,TRBV4-1,-,TGCGCCAGCAGCCTCGCTGTGAGAGGGGACAATGAGCAGTTCTTC,CASSLAVRGDNEQFF
TRBJ1-6,-,TRBV20-1,-,TGCAGTGCTAGACAAACAGGGCTACAACCCCTCCACTTT,CSARQTGLQPLHF
TRBJ2-5,-,TRBV7-2,-,TGTGCCAGCAGCTTAGTAGGGGGGGCCCAAGAGACCCAGTACTTC,CASSLVGGAQETQYF
TRBJ2-7,-,TRBV7-9,-,TGTGCCAGCAGCTCTACCTCCGGGACGAACTACGAGCAGTACTTC,CASSSTSGTNYEQYF
TRBJ2-1,-,TRBV5-1,-,TGCGCCAGCAGAGGTTTGGAGAATGAGCAGTTCTTC,CASRGLENEQFF
TRBJ2-7,TRBD1,TRBV7-9,once,TGTGCCAGCAGCCACCGGGACAGGGCCTACGAGCAGTACTTC,CASSHRDRAYEQYF
TRBJ1-6,-,TRBV27,-,TGTGCCAGCAGTTTGGACCATAATTCACCCCTCCACTTT,CASSLDHNSPLHF
TRBJ2-2,-,TRBV12-3/TRBV12-4,-,TGTGCCAGCAGTTTATTTACCGGCGTCCCGAACACCGGGGAGCTGTTTTTT,CASSLFTGVPNTGELFF
TRBJ2-5,TRBD2,TRBV20-1,-,TGCAGTGCTGAAGGACTAGCGGGGGGCGCCTACGAAGAGACCCAGTACTTC,CSAEGLAGGAYEETQYF
TRBJ1-2,TRBD1,TRBV2,-,TGTGCCAGCAGGGTCCTGACAGGGTCCTATGGCTACACCTTC,CASRVLTGSYGYTF
TRBJ1-2,-,TRBV7-9,once,TGTGCCAGCAGCGACGATACCGGGACGGCTAACTATGGCTACACCTTC,CASSDDTGTANYGYTF
TRBJ1-6,-,TRBV11-2,-,TGTGCCAGCCGATGGAGGACCTCCTATAATTCACCCCTCCACTTT,CASRWRTSYNSPLHF
TRBJ2-7,TRBD1,TRBV9,-,TGTGCCAGCAGCGTAGTAGGTCGGACAGGGAAGGACGAGCAGTACTTC,CASSVVGRTGKDEQYF
TRBJ1-4,-,TRBV15,-,TGTGCCACCAGCAGGGGCTTACAGGGAAACTATGAAAAACTGTTTTTT,CATSRGLQGNYEKLFF
TRBJ1-2,-,TRBV20-1,-,TGCAGTGCGATACCAGTAACAGAGTTAGCTAACTATGGCTACACCTTC,CSAIPVTELANYGYTF
TRBJ1-2,-,TRBV4-1,-,TGCGCCAGCAGCCAAGAGGATGGCTATGGCTACACCTTC,CASSQEDGYGYTF
TRBJ2-1,-,TRBV4-1,-,TGCGCCAGCAGCCACAATAAAGGACAGCGCTACAATGAGCAGTTCTTC,CASSHNKGQRYNEQFF
TRBJ2-2,TRBD1,TRBV3-1,-,TGTGCCAGCAGCCCCTTAGGGACAGATAACACCGGGGAGCTGTTTTTT,CASSPLGTDNTGELFF
TRBJ2-5,-,TRBV20-1,-,TGCAGTGCCCGCCCGGACTATCAAGAGACCCAGTACTTC,CSARPDYQETQYF
TRBJ2-7,TRBD2,TRBV9,-,TGTGCCAGCAGCGTAGCGGGGGGGGAGGACGAGCAGTACTTC,CASSVAGGEDEQYF
TRBJ2-7,-,TRBV27,-,TGTGCCAGCAAAGGAACGGCCTACGAGCAGTACTTC,CASKGTAYEQYF
TRBJ2-4,-,TRBV23-1,-,TGCGCCAGCAGTCAATCCCAGACGAAAAACATTCAGTACTTC,CASSQSQTKNIQYF
TRBJ2-7,TRBD1,TRBV7-2,-,TGTGCCAGCAGCCCAAGACAGGGGAGCTCCTACGAGCAGTACTTC,CASSPRQGSSYEQYF
TRBJ1-1,-,TRBV24-1,-,TGTGCCACCAGTGATTTGCGCGGGCTTCCCTTGGGGAACACTGAAGCTTTCTTT,CATSDLRGLPLGNTEAFF
TRBJ1-5,-,TRBV7-2,-,TGTGCCAGCAGTTCGGCCCGTATGAGCAATCAGCCCCAGCATTTT,CASSSARMSNQPQHF
TRBJ2-5,TRBD1,TRBV29-1,-,TGCAGCGTTCCTATCTACAGGGGTCGAGAGACCCAGTACTTC,CSVPIYRGRETQYF
TRBJ1-2,TRBD1,TRBV13,-,TGTGCCAGCAGCTTAAAGGGGGCGCGGTATGGCTACACCTTC,CASSLKGARYGYTF
TRBJ1-2,-,TRBV5-1,-,TGCGCCAGCTCTCCCGAGATCTTCGAAGGCTACACCTTC,CASSPEIFEGYTF
TRBJ1-1,-,TRBV30,-,TGTGCCTGGAACGCTGCAGAGAACACTGAAGCTTTCTTT,CAWNAAENTEAFF